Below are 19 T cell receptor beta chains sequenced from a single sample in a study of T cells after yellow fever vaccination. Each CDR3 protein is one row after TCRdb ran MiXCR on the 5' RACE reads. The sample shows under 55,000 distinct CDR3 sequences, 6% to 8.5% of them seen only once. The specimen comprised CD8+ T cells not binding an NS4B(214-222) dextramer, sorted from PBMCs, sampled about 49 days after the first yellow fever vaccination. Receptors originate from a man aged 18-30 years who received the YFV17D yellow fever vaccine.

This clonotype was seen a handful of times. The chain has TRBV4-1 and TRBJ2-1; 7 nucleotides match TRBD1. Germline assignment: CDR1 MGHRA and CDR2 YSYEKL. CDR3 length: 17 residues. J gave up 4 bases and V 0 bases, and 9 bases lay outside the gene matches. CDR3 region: CASSQDPPGQLYNEQFF. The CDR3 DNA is TGCGCCAGCAGCCAAGATCCCCCGGGACAGTTATACAATGAGCAGTTCTTC.

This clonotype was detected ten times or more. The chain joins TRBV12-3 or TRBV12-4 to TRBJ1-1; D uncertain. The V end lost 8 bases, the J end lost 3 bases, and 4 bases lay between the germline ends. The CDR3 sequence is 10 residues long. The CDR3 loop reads CASGYTEAFF. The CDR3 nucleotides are TGTGCCAGCGGTTACACTGAAGCTTTCTTT.

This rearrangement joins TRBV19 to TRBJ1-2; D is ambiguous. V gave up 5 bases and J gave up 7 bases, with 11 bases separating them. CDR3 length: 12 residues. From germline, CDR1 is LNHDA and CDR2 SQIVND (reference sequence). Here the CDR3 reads CASSGPLGGYTF. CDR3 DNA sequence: TGTGCCAGTAGTGGGCCCTTGGGTGGCTACACCTTC.

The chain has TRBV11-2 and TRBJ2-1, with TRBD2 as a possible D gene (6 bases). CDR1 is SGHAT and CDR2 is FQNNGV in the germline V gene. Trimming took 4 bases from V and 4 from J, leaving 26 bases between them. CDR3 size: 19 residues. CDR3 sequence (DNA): TGTGCCAGCAGCTCCGTAACGACTAGTTTGGGTTCTGCGTACAATGAGCAGTTCTTC. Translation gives CASSSVTTSLGSAYNEQFF.

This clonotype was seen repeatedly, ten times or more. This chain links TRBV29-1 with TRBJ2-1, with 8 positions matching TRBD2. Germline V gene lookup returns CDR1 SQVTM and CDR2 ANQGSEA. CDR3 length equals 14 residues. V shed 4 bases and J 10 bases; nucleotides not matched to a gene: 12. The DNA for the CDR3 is TGCAGCGTTGTCTTTACGGGGGGGCGCGAGGAGCAGTTCTTC. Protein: CSVVFTGGREEQFF.

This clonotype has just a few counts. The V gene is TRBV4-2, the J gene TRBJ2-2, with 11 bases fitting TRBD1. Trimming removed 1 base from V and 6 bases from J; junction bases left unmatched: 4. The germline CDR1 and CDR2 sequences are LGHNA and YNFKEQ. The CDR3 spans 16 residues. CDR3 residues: CASSQVGQGDSGELFF. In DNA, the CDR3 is TGTGCCAGCAGCCAAGTGGGACAGGGGGACTCCGGGGAGCTGTTTTTT.

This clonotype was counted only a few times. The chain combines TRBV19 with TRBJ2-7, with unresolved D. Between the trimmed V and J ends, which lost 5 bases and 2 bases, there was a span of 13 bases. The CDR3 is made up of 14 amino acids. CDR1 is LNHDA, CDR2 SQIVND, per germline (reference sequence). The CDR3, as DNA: TGTGCCAGTAGTTTACGGGTTGCTACCTACGAGCAGTACTTC. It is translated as CASSLRVATYEQYF. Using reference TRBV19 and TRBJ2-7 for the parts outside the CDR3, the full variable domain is DGGITQSPKYLFRKEGQNVTLSCEQNLNHDAMYWYRQDPGQGLRLIYYSQIVNDFQKGDIAEGYSVSREKKESFPLTVTSAQKNPTAFYLCASSLRVATYEQYFGPGTRLTVT.

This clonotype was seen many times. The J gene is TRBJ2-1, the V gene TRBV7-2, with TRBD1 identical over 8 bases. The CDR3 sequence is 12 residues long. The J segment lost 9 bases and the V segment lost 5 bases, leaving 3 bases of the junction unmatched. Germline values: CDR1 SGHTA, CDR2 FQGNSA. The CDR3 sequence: CASSHGQGEQFF. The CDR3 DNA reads TGTGCCAGCAGCCACGGACAGGGTGAGCAGTTCTTC.

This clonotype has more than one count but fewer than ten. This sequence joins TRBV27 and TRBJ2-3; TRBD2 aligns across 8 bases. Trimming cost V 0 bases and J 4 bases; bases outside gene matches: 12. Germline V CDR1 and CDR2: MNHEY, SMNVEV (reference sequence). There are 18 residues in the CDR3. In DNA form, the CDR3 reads TGTGCCAGCAGTTTATCGATCATGGGTGGACTAGCCCCAGATACGCAGTATTTT. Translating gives CASSLSIMGGLAPDTQYF.

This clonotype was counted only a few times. The CDR3 region has the DNA TGTGCCAGCAGCTTTAGGCAGAGCACTGAAGCTTTCTTT. Translation: CASSFRQSTEAFF. The chain recombines TRBV5-6 with TRBJ1-1, with unresolved D. Germline V gene lookup returns CDR1 SGHDT and CDR2 YYEEEE. The CDR3 runs 13 residues. V shed 2 bases and J shed 4 bases, with 9 bases lying between them.

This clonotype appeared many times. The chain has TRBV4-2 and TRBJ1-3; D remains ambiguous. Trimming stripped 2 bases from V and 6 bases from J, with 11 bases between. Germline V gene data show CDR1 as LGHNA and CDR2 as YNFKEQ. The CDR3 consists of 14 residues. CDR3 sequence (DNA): TGTGCCAGCAGCCAACCCCACCGGGAAAACACCATATATTTT. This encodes CASSQPHRENTIYF.

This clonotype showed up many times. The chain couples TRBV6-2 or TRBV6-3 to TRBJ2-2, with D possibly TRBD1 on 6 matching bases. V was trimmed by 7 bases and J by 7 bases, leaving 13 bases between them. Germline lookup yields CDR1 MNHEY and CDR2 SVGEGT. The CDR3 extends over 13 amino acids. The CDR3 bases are TGTGCCAGCACCCAGGGGACGGTCGGGGAGCTGTTTTTT. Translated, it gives CASTQGTVGELFF.

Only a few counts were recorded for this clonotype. In nucleotides, the CDR3 is TGTGCCAGCCTTCCGAGCGGGGGGGCCCCTGATACGCAGTATTTT. Translated, it gives CASLPSGGAPDTQYF. The V gene is TRBV5-4, the J gene TRBJ2-3; 10 nucleotides align to TRBD2. V shed 7 bases, J shed 6 bases, and the junction held 11 bases outside the gene matches. The CDR3 loop spans 15 amino acids. Germline V lookup: CDR1 SGHNT, CDR2 YYREEE (reference sequence).

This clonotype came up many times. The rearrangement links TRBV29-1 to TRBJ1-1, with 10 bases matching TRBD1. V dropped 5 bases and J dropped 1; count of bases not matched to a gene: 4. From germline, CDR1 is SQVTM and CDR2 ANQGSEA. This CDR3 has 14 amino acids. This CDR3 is CSVKTGGPNTEAFF. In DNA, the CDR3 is TGCAGCGTTAAGACAGGGGGCCCGAACACTGAAGCTTTCTTT.

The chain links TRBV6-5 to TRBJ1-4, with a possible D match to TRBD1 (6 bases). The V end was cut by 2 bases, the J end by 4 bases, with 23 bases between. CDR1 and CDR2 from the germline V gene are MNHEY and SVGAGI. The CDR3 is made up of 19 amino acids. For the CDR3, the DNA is TGTGCCAGCAGTTACGGAGATTGGGGCTCACAGGGTGTTAATGAAAAACTGTTTTTT. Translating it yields CASSYGDWGSQGVNEKLFF.

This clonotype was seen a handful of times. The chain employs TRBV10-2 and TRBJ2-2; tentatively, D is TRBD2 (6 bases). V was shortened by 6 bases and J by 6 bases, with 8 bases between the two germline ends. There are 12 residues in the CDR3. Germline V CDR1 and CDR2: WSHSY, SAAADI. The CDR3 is CASRGEAGELFF. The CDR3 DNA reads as TGCGCCAGCAGGGGGGAGGCCGGGGAGCTGTTTTTT.

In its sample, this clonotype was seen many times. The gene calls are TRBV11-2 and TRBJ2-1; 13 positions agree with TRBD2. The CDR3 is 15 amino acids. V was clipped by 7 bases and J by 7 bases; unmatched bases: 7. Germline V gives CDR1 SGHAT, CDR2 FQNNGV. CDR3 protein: CASNPGLAGENEQFF. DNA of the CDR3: TGTGCCAGCAACCCAGGACTAGCGGGGGAGAATGAGCAGTTCTTC.

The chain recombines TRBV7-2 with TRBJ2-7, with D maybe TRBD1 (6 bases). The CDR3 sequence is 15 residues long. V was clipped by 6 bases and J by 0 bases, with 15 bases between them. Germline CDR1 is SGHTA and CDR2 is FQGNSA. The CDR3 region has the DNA TGTGCCAGCAGTCAGGACAGATCAAGCTCCTACGAGCAGTACGTC. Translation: CASSQDRSSSYEQYV.

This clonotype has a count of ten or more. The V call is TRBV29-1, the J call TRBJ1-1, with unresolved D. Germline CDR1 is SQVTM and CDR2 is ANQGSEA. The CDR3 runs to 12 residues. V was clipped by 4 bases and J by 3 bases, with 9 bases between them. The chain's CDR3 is CSVVALDTEAFF. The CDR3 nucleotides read TGCAGCGTTGTCGCCCTAGACACTGAAGCTTTCTTT.